This T cell receptor beta chain was obtained from a study of blood T cell repertoires in COVID-19. As for the study in general: From the United States, Italy and Spain came samples of acute and convalescent COVID-19. The cDNA or gDNA used as material had been derived from T cells, B-cell-depleted T cells, or PBMCs.

Seattle participants joined during active infection and were tracked over time. In the original workflow: How many nucleated cells were present was estimated from reference gene primer amplification. The repertoire was sequenced with immunoSEQ multiplex PCR; TCRdb's copy has only in-frame clones and lacks some. For V, J and clone size, that table is used; D and trimming come from the DNA. Altogether approximately 210,000 clones are present, around four fifths being singletons, with the ten largest covering 10% to 13%. Sequenced input: peripheral blood. This TCR was sampled from an elderly woman with COVID-19, enrolled during active disease.

The CDR3 DNA reads TGTGCCAGCAGCCAAGATGCCCAGGGAGGCGGCTACACCTTC. Protein: CASSQDAQGGGYTF. The chain recombines TRBV3-1 (or the pseudogene TRBV3-2) with TRBJ1-2; D is possibly TRBD1 (5 bases). The germline CDR1 and CDR2 sequences are LGHDT and YNNKEL (reference sequence). Trimming left V 0 bases short and J 8 bases short, with 13 bases between. The CDR3 runs 14 residues.